Below, one T cell receptor (beta chain) is given with its context. Its antigen is currently unknown. A second about 7 to 11 cycle PCR used barcoded and J-beta primers. MiXCR, applied by TCRdb to the 5' RACE reads, yields one record per CDR3 protein. The table has 700,000 or so distinct CDR3 sequences, roughly 20% seen once. CDR1 and CDR2 from the germline V gene are SGHRS and YFSETQ. The CDR3 has 14 residues. Trimming pared 3 bases from V and 0 bases from J, leaving 8 bases between. These data belong to a study of blood T cells in healthy people across ages. Points from the study as a whole: Unsorted PBMCs prevented conclusive naive versus antigen-experienced comparison. Diversity estimates from one million T cells were considered underestimates.

Donors each provided about 10 milliliters of peripheral blood. The chain recombines TRBV5-1 with TRBJ2-3; D not certain. Sequences were obtained from blood. This TCR was sampled from a man between 70 and 80 years old in good health. Here the CDR3 DNA reads TGCGCCAGCAGCTGGGTCGGTAGCACAGATACGCAGTATTTT. It specifies CASSWVGSTDTQYF.